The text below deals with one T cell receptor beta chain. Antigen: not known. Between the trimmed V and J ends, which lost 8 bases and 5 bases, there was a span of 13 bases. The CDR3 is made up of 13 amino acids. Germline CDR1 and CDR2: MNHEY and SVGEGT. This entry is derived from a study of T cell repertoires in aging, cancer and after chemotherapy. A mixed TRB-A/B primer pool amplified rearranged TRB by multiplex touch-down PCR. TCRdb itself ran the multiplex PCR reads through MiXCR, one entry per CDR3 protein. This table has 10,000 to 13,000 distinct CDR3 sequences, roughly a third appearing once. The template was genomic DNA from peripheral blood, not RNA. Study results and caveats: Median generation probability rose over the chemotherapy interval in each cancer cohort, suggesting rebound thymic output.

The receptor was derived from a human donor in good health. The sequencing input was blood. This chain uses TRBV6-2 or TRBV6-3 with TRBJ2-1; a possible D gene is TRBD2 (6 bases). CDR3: CASRGGADNEQFF. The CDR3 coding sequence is TGTGCCAGCCGGGGCGGGGCTGACAATGAGCAGTTCTTC.